This T cell receptor beta chain was identified during a study of OX40 agonist ivuxolimab in advanced cancers. Trimming removed 0 bases from V and 6 bases from J, with 11 bases in between. This CDR3 is 14 amino acids long. The germline V gene encodes CDR1 SGDLS and CDR2 YYNGEE. General study points: Both blood CD4+ and CD8+ T cells showed clonal growth by week 6 at 0.1 to 3.0 mg/kg.

Sequencing used immunoSEQ multiplex PCR; TCRdb keeps in-frame clones, though not all of them. The sample carries approximately 21,000 clones, under 90% recorded once. Note on this clone: Its specificity is not known.

Peripheral blood came from all dose cohorts at three timepoints. This clonotype originated in an adult with an advanced solid tumor such as melanoma, head and neck, liver or kidney cancer. The sequences come from CD4+ or CD8+ T cells sorted from blood, collected in a trial of the OX40 agonist ivuxolimab. The genes are TRBV9 and TRBJ2-3; weak D call: TRBD1 (5 bases). The CDR3 region has the DNA TGTGCCAGCAGCGTAGTTGCAGGGTACGATACGCAGTATTTT. It encodes CASSVVAGYDTQYF.